The 6 T cell receptor beta chains in this list originate from one sample, sequenced in a study of blood T cell repertoires in COVID-19. Only in-frame clones appear in the TCRdb table, and some are missing; sequencing was by immunoSEQ multiplex PCR. In the table there are a few hundred thousand clones, roughly nine tenths of which are singletons. Sequenced input: peripheral blood. Source of these receptors: a woman aged 45-59 years with acute or convalescent COVID-19.

This clone was seen a few times. This chain joins TRBV19 and TRBJ2-7; 11 positions agree with TRBD2. V dropped 7 bases and J dropped 5; count of bases not matched to a gene: 7. Germline V gives CDR1 LNHDA, CDR2 SQIVND (reference sequence). This CDR3 is built from 14 residues. The CDR3 DNA sequence: TGTGCCAGTACTCCGACTAGCGGGATGGACGAGCAGTACTTC. Translated, it gives CASTPTSGMDEQYF.

The V and J genes are TRBV7-9 and TRBJ1-3, with D perhaps matching TRBD1 (5 bases). The V and J ends lost 2 bases and 7 bases respectively, with 15 bases between them. The CDR3 is 15 amino acids. Per the germline V gene, CDR1 is SEHNR and CDR2 is FQNEAQ (reference sequence). The CDR3 sequence: CASSLSNRLVNTIYF. DNA for the CDR3: TGTGCCAGCAGCTTATCAAACAGGCTCGTGAACACCATATATTTT.

J is TRBJ2-7 and V is TRBV3-1 (or the pseudogene TRBV3-2); weak D call: TRBD1 (7 bases). The CDR3 has 14 residues. Germline assignment: CDR1 LGHDT and CDR2 YNNKEL (reference sequence). With 3 bases removed from V and 7 bases from J, the gap between germline ends came to 16 bases. DNA for the CDR3: TGTGCCAGCAGCCACGCTACAGGGGAGGTGGAGCAGTACTTC. It codes for CASSHATGEVEQYF.

This chain joins TRBV5-1 and TRBJ2-3, with 8 bases aligning to TRBD2. The CDR3 spans 14 residues. After removal of 4 bases from V and 2 bases from J, the junction contained 3 bases not matched to a gene. The germline V gene has CDR1 SGHRS and CDR2 YFSETQ. The CDR3 loop reads CASSGGGHTDTQYF. Here the CDR3 DNA reads TGCGCCAGCAGCGGCGGGGGGCACACAGATACGCAGTATTTT.

This clone appeared once. The chain employs TRBV7-2 and TRBJ1-2; D gene uncertain. This CDR3 has 14 residues. CDR1 and CDR2 (germline): SGHTA, FQGNSA. Between the trimmed V and J ends, which lost 5 bases and 7 bases, there was a span of 17 bases. CDR3 amino acids: CASSPTGIPVGYTF. The CDR3 coding sequence is TGTGCCAGCAGCCCGACCGGGATCCCGGTTGGCTACACCTTC.

Points on this clone: The identical CDR3 is also encoded by other nucleotide sequences in the sample. V gene TRBV27 combines with J gene TRBJ2-7, with TRBD1 matching 10 bases. CDR1 is MNHEY, CDR2 SMNVEV, per germline (reference sequence). V shed 3 bases, J shed 2 bases, and the junction held 1 base outside the gene matches. CDR3 size: 14 residues. The CDR3 is CASSLDRGTYEQYF. In DNA, the CDR3 is TGTGCCAGCAGTTTGGACAGGGGGACCTACGAGCAGTACTTC.